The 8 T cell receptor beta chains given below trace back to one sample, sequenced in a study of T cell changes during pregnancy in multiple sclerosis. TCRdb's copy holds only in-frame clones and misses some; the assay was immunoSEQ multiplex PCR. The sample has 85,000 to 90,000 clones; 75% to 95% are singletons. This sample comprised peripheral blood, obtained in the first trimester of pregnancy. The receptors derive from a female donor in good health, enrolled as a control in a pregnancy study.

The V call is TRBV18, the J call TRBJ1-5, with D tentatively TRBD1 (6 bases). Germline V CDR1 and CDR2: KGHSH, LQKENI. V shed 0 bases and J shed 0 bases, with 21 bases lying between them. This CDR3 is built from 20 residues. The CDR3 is CASSPPSLPGGFGSNQPQHF. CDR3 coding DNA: TGTGCCAGCTCACCACCTTCACTTCCGGGGGGCTTTGGTAGCAATCAGCCCCAGCATTTT.

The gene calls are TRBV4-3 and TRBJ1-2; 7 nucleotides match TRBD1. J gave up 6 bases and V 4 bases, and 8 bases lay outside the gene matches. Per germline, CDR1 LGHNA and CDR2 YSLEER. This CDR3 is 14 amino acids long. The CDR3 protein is CASSRDRVVDGYTF. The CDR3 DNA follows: TGCGCCAGCAGCCGTGACAGGGTGGTAGATGGCTACACCTTC.

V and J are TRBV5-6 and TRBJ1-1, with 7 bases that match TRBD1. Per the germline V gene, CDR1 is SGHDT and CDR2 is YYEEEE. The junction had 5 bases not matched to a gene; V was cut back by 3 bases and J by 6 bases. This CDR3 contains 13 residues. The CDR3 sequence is CASSSLTGSEAFF. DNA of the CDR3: TGTGCCAGCAGCTCACTGACAGGGTCTGAAGCTTTCTTT.

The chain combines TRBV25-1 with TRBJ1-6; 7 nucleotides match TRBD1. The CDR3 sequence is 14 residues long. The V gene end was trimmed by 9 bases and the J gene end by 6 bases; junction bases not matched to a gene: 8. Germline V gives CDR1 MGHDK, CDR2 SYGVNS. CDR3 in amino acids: CASSWGQLNSPLHF. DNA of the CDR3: TGTGCCAGTTCGTGGGGACAGCTTAATTCACCCCTCCACTTT.

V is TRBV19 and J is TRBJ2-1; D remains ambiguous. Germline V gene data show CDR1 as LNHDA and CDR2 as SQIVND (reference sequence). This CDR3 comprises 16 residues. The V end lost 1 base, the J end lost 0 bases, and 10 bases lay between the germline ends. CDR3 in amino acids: CASSIGPRSSYNEQFF. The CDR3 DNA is TGTGCCAGTAGTATAGGGCCTAGGAGCTCCTACAATGAGCAGTTCTTC.

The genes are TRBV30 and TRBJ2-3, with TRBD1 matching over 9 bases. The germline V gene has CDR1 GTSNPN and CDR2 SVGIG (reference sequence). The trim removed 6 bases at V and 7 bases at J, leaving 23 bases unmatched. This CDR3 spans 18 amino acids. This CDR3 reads CACFPGQGIVGVGNTQYF. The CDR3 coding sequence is TGTGCCTGCTTCCCGGGACAGGGAATAGTGGGGGTTGGGAATACGCAGTATTTT.

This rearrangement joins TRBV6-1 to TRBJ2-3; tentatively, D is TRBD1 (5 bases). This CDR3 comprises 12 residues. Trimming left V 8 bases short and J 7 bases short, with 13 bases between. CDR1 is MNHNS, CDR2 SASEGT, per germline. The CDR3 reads CASFREANTQYF. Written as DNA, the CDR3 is TGTGCCAGCTTCAGGGAAGCCAATACGCAGTATTTT.

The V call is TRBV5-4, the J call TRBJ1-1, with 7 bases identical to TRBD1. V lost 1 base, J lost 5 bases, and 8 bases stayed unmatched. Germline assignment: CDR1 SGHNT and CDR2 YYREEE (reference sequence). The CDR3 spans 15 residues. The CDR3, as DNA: TGTGCCAGCAGCTTGAGCAGGGGGTCGATGACTGAAGCTTTCTTT. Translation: CASSLSRGSMTEAFF.